This T cell receptor (beta chain) was sequenced during a study of blood T cell repertoires in COVID-19. Clinical history reported by participants formed the basis on which cohorts were assigned. The CDR3 has 14 residues. V shed 5 bases and J 8 bases; nucleotides not matched to a gene: 12. Germline assignment: CDR1 SGHDT and CDR2 YYEEEE. Some clones are missing from TCRdb's copy, which holds only in-frame ones; the method was immunoSEQ multiplex PCR. The table has roughly 290,000 clones, over 75% seen once; the top ten hold less than 2.5%. This clone was counted a single time. V is TRBV5-6 and J is TRBJ1-2; 7 nucleotides match TRBD1. The sequencing input was PBMCs or T cells enriched from blood (not recorded which). The sequence was collected from a man between 25 and 39 years old who had recovered from COVID-19. The CDR3 reads CASRSTGLGEGYTF. CDR3 nucleotide sequence: TGTGCCAGCAGGTCGACAGGGCTGGGGGAGGGCTACACCTTC.